This entry concerns a single TCR beta chain. Its antigen is unidentified. Losses at the gene ends were 4 bases for V and 2 bases for J; bases not matched to a gene: 6. Per the germline V gene, CDR1 is SGHTA and CDR2 is FQGNSA. This CDR3 spans 16 amino acids. This record belongs to a study of cytomegalovirus exposure and HLA in healthy donors. Whole-study results and caveats: The tendency of first-cohort TCR clusters to co-occur in the 120 or so validation repertoires was identified by a subsequent analysis. There were three CMV-associated chains whose specificity for CMV antigens was confirmed in vitro.

The donors were members of the validation cohort, which comprised 120 subjects and was separate from the first cohort of roughly 700 subjects. Here immunoSEQ multiplex PCR was the method, and the copy in TCRdb shows in-frame clones only, minus some. The sample includes approximately 90,000 clones, roughly 96% of them seen just once. The rearrangement uses TRBV7-2 and TRBJ2-1, with 9 bases fitting TRBD2. The receptor's source is a man aged 18 to 35 in good health and CMV-seronegative. The sequencing input was PBMCs. The CDR3 protein is CASSSLSGRPYNEQFF. DNA for the CDR3: TGTGCCAGCAGCTCCCTTAGCGGGAGACCCTACAATGAGCAGTTCTTC.